One and the same sample provided the 25 T cell receptor beta chains below, sequenced in a study of blood T cell repertoires in COVID-19. Here immunoSEQ multiplex PCR was the method, and the copy in TCRdb shows in-frame clones only, minus some. The table shows 40,000 to 60,000 clones, with more than 65% occurring only once. Source material: peripheral blood. The receptors originated from a human donor in a cohort sampled during active COVID-19.

The rearrangement links TRBV30 to TRBJ1-2; the match to TRBD1 covers 8 bases. The CDR3 runs 15 residues. The J segment lost 5 bases and the V segment lost 4 bases, leaving 12 bases of the junction unmatched. Germline V gene data show CDR1 as GTSNPN and CDR2 as SVGIG (reference sequence). CDR3 in amino acids: CAWTYRGEGVYGYTF. CDR3 nucleotide sequence: TGTGCCTGGACTTACAGGGGGGAGGGTGTATATGGCTACACCTTC.

The chain recombines TRBV28 with TRBJ1-5; the D gene is possibly TRBD1 (5 bases). Per the germline V gene, CDR1 is MDHEN and CDR2 is SYDVKM. Deletions cut 4 bases from V and 0 bases from J, with 13 bases between. This CDR3 region has 16 residues. The DNA of the CDR3 is TGTGCCAGCAGTTCACTGGGGGGTACTAGCAATCAGCCCCAGCATTTT. Translating it yields CASSSLGGTSNQPQHF. Together with reference TRBV28 and TRBJ1-5, the CDR3 gives the full variable domain: DVKVTQSSRYLVKRTGEKVFLECVQDMDHENMFWYRQDPGLGLRLIYFSYDVKMKEKGDIPEGYSVSREKKERFSLILESASTNQTSMYLCASSSLGGTSNQPQHFGDGTRLSIL.

This chain connects TRBV7-9 to TRBJ2-7; 8 positions match TRBD2. CDR1 and CDR2 from the germline V gene are SEHNR and FQNEAQ (reference sequence). The CDR3 contains 15 residues. V was clipped by 5 bases and J by 0 bases; unmatched bases: 6. CDR3 DNA: TGTGCCAGCAGCAGAGGTAGCGGGACCTCCTACGAGCAGTACTTC. As protein: CASSRGSGTSYEQYF.

This clone was found once. The chain combines TRBV10-2 with TRBJ2-1; 7 bases line up with TRBD2. There are 13 residues in the CDR3. After removal of 8 bases from V and 7 bases from J, the junction contained 8 bases not matched to a gene. Germline loops: CDR1 WSHSY, CDR2 SAAADI. In DNA, the CDR3 is TGCGCCAGCCAGCGGGGACCTGGGAATGAGCAGTTCTTC. Protein sequence: CASQRGPGNEQFF.

The genes are TRBV28 and TRBJ2-7; TRBD2 matches at 7 bases. Looked up from germline, CDR1 is MDHEN and CDR2 is SYDVKM. V trimming: 4 bases; J trimming: 2 bases; junction bases outside the gene matches: 8. The CDR3 has 15 residues. CDR3 in DNA: TGTGCCAGCAGTTCGCCAGCGGGGCCAGCCTACGAGCAGTACTTC. Amino acids: CASSSPAGPAYEQYF.

The chain recombines TRBV27 with TRBJ2-7; TRBD2 aligns across 11 bases. CDR1 and CDR2 from the germline V gene are MNHEY and SMNVEV (reference sequence). V shed 0 bases and J 0 bases; nucleotides not matched to a gene: 1. CDR3 length: 16 residues. CDR3: CASSLSTSGVSYEQYF. The CDR3 region has the DNA TGTGCCAGCAGTTTATCGACTAGCGGGGTCTCCTACGAGCAGTACTTC.

The gene calls are TRBV27 and TRBJ1-1; a weak D match, TRBD1 (5 bases). Trimming took off 5 bases at V and 4 bases at J, with 14 bases between the two ends. Germline values: CDR1 MNHEY, CDR2 SMNVEV (reference sequence). The CDR3 is 14 residues long. The CDR3 is CASSVIGGSTEAFF. The CDR3 DNA follows: TGTGCCAGCAGTGTAATCGGGGGAAGCACTGAAGCTTTCTTT.

This clone was observed once. The rearrangement uses TRBV20-1 and TRBJ1-1, with D uncertain. V was pared by 3 bases and J by 5 bases, with 7 bases between. The CDR3 has 11 amino acids. The germline V gene has CDR1 DFQATT and CDR2 SNEGSKA (reference sequence). The CDR3 is CSASERTEAFF. CDR3 sequence (DNA): TGCAGTGCTAGTGAGAGGACTGAAGCTTTCTTT.

The V call is TRBV3-1 (or the pseudogene TRBV3-2), the J call TRBJ2-1; the D gene is possibly TRBD1 (6 bases). Between the trimmed V and J ends, which lost 1 base and 7 bases, there was a span of 14 bases. This CDR3 region has 15 residues. In germline, CDR1 is LGHDT, CDR2 YNNKEL (reference sequence). DNA for the CDR3: TGTGCCAGCAGCCAAGCATGGACAGAAGGGAATGAGCAGTTCTTC. Its protein product is CASSQAWTEGNEQFF.

The J gene is TRBJ2-5, the V gene TRBV28; TRBD2 matches 8 bases. CDR1 and CDR2 from the germline V gene are MDHEN and SYDVKM. V trimming: 10 bases; J trimming: 2 bases; junction bases outside the gene matches: 21. The CDR3 is 18 amino acids. CDR3 coding DNA: TGTGCCATCGGGCGGCGTGGTGCGGGAGGAAATCTTCAAGAGACCCAGTACTTC. Protein product: CAIGRRGAGGNLQETQYF.

The chain has TRBV5-4 and TRBJ2-5; 7 nucleotides line up with TRBD2. Germline V gene data show CDR1 as SGHNT and CDR2 as YYREEE (reference sequence). The length of the CDR3 is 17 residues. J lost 5 bases, V lost 0 bases, and 13 bases had no gene match. The CDR3: CASSLAVGGGPRETQYF. CDR3 nucleotides: TGTGCCAGCAGCTTGGCCGTCGGGGGAGGGCCTCGGGAGACCCAGTACTTC.

The V gene is TRBV7-3, the J gene TRBJ2-3, with D perhaps TRBD2 (5 bases). The CDR3 extends over 15 amino acids. Germline V CDR1 and CDR2: SGHTA, FQGTGA. With 5 bases removed from V and 0 bases from J, the gap between germline ends came to 12 bases. CDR3 DNA: TGTGCCAGCAGCGTTAGCGTTTCTAGCACAGATACGCAGTATTTT. Protein: CASSVSVSSTDTQYF.

This clone was counted a single time. This chain joins TRBV29-1 and TRBJ2-7; 7 positions match TRBD2. Germline CDR1 is SQVTM and CDR2 is ANQGSEA. The V gene end was trimmed by 3 bases and the J gene end by 2 bases; junction bases not matched to a gene: 7. CDR3 length equals 14 residues. The CDR3: CSVESSSGAYEQYF. The DNA for the CDR3 is TGCAGCGTTGAGTCGTCTAGCGGAGCCTACGAGCAGTACTTC.

This rearrangement joins TRBV7-9 to TRBJ2-7, with unresolved D. Germline CDR1 SEHNR, CDR2 FQNEAQ (reference sequence). Trimming took off 5 bases at V and 0 bases at J, with 11 bases between the two ends. This CDR3 comprises 14 residues. The CDR3 DNA sequence: TGTGCCAGCAGCCCCCAGGCCGTCTCCTACGAGCAGTACTTC. This encodes CASSPQAVSYEQYF.

This clone appeared once. The V call is TRBV9, the J call TRBJ1-6; maybe TRBD1 (5 bases). CDR1 and CDR2 (germline): SGDLS, YYNGEE. Trimming took 4 bases from V and 10 from J, leaving 15 bases between them. This CDR3 has 14 amino acids. The CDR3 nucleotides are TGTGCCAGCAGCCCAGGGTTCCCCGCCTCACCCCTCCACTTT. Translating it yields CASSPGFPASPLHF.

This clone was observed a few times. V is TRBV2 and J is TRBJ2-5; 9 bases map to TRBD1. This CDR3 is 15 amino acids long. Germline V gene data show CDR1 as SNHLY and CDR2 as FYNNEI. V was clipped by 4 bases and J by 2 bases; unmatched bases: 5. The CDR3 protein is CASSAGTGPQETQYF. As DNA, the CDR3 is TGTGCCAGCAGTGCAGGGACAGGGCCACAAGAGACCCAGTACTTC.

J is TRBJ1-2 and V is TRBV5-4, with D uncertain. With 2 bases removed from V and 8 bases from J, the gap between germline ends came to 10 bases. The germline gives CDR1 SGHNT, CDR2 YYREEE (reference sequence). This CDR3 comprises 12 residues. This chain's CDR3 is CASSFWEEGYTF. CDR3 DNA sequence: TGTGCCAGCAGCTTTTGGGAGGAAGGCTACACCTTC.

The V call is TRBV6-5, the J call TRBJ1-1; 7 bases are shared with TRBD1. Germline V gene lookup returns CDR1 MNHEY and CDR2 SVGAGI. J gave up 0 bases and V 0 bases, and 4 bases lay outside the gene matches. This CDR3 contains 16 residues. CDR3 in DNA: TGTGCCAGCAGTTACTCCGGGACAGTAATGAACACTGAAGCTTTCTTT. The encoded protein is CASSYSGTVMNTEAFF.

The rearrangement uses TRBV21-1 and TRBJ1-3; the listed D gene, TRBD1, was not tested against the DNA. TRBV21-1 is a recognized pseudogene. The CDR3 length is 15 residues. The CDR3 is CASSKKDRGGNTIYF. CDR3 coding DNA: TGTGCCAGCAGCAAAAAGGACAGGGGAGGAAACACCATATATTTT.

In DNA form, the CDR3 reads TGTGCCAGCAGCTTATCGGGACTAGCGGGGGACAATGAGCAGTTCTTC. As protein: CASSLSGLAGDNEQFF. The J gene is TRBJ2-1, the V gene TRBV7-9, with 14 bases identical to TRBD2. CDR1 and CDR2 from the germline V gene are SEHNR and FQNEAQ (reference sequence). V was pared by 2 bases and J by 5 bases, with 2 bases of the junction left unmatched. This CDR3 has 16 amino acids.

The chain joins TRBV7-9 to TRBJ2-1, with TRBD2 matching 8 bases. Germline CDR1 SEHNR, CDR2 FQNEAQ (reference sequence). V shed 5 bases, J shed 8 bases, and the junction held 11 bases outside the gene matches. This CDR3 comprises 15 residues. CDR3 sequence: CASSPGGRIGDEQFF. As DNA, the CDR3 is TGTGCCAGCAGCCCGGGAGGGAGGATTGGCGATGAGCAGTTCTTC.

This CDR3 is CASSPGLATDTQYF. CDR3 bases: TGCGCCAGCAGCCCCGGACTAGCAACAGATACGCAGTATTTT. This rearrangement joins TRBV5-1 to TRBJ2-3; 8 bases fit TRBD2. The CDR3 is made up of 14 amino acids. Per germline, CDR1 SGHRS and CDR2 YFSETQ. The trim removed 4 bases at V and 3 bases at J, leaving 4 bases unmatched.

The V and J genes are TRBV14 and TRBJ2-1; 7 bases match TRBD2. CDR1 and CDR2 (germline): SGHDN, FVKESK. This CDR3 spans 13 amino acids. V dropped 2 bases and J dropped 12; count of bases not matched to a gene: 7. The DNA for the CDR3 is TGTGCCAGCAGCCAAAGCCCCGGGGGGTCGCAGTTCTTC. This translates into CASSQSPGGSQFF.

J is TRBJ1-1 and V is TRBV7-2, with TRBD1 matching 9 bases. With 5 bases clipped from V and 3 bases from J, the junction kept 10 bases outside the gene matches. Germline V CDR1 and CDR2: SGHTA, FQGNSA. The CDR3 length is 16 residues. This CDR3 is CASSEYGQGLDTEAFF. Here the CDR3 DNA reads TGTGCCAGCAGCGAATACGGACAGGGGTTGGACACTGAAGCTTTCTTT.

The genes are TRBV10-3 and TRBJ1-1; 9 nucleotides agree with TRBD1. CDR3 length: 17 amino acids. Germline V gene sequence: CDR1 ENHRY, CDR2 SYGVKD. V lost 5 bases and J lost 4; bases outside the gene matches: 14. CDR3: CAISPTGGLSAGTEAFF. In nucleotides, the CDR3 is TGTGCCATCAGTCCGACAGGGGGTCTTTCTGCCGGCACTGAAGCTTTCTTT.